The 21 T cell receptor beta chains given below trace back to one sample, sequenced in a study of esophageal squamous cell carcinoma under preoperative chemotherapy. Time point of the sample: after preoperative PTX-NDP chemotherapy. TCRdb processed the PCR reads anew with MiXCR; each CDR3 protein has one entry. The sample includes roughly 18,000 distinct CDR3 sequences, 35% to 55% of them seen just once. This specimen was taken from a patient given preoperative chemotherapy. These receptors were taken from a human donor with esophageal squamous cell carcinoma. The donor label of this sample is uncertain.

Here the CDR3 DNA reads TGTGCCAGCAGCGCGGCGATCGGGGCCATAGATACGCAGTATTTT. It translates to CASSAAIGAIDTQYF. The V and J genes are TRBV7-3 and TRBJ2-3; either TRBD1 or TRBD2 may fit D (5 bases each). The length of the CDR3 is 15 residues. The V end lost 5 bases, the J end lost 5 bases, and 17 bases lay between the germline ends. Germline V CDR1 and CDR2: SGHTA, FQGTGA.

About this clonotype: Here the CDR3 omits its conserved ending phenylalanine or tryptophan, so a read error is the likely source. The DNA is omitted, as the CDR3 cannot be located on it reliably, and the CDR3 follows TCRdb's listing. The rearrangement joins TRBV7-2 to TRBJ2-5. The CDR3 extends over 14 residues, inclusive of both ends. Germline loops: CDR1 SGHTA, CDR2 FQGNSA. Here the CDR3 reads CASSPTGDKETRYS.

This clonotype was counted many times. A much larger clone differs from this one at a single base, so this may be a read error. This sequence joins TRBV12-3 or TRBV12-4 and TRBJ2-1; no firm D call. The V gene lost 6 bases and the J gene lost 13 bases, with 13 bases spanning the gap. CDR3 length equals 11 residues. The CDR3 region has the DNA TGTGCCAGCAGCCGGTTGGAGACCCAGTTCTTC. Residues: CASSRLETQFF.

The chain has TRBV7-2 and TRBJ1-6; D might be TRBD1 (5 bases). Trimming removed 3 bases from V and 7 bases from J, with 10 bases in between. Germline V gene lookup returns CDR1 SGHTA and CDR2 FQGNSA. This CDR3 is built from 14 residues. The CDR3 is CASSFPTENSPLHF. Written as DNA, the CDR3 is TGTGCCAGCAGCTTCCCGACAGAAAATTCACCCCTCCACTTT.

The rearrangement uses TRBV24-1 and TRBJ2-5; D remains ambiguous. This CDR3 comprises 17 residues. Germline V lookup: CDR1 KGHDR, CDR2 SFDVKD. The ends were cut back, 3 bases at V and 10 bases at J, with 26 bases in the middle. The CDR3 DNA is TGTGCCACCAGTGATCCCGCCGCTGGACGTGACCAAGACATCCAGTACTTC. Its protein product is CATSDPAAGRDQDIQYF.

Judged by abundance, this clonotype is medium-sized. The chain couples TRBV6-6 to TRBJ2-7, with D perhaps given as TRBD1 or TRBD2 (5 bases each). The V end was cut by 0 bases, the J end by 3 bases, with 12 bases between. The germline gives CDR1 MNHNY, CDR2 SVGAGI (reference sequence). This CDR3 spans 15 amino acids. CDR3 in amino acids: CASSYSGDVFYEQYF. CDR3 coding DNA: TGTGCCAGCAGTTACTCGGGGGATGTGTTCTACGAGCAGTACTTC.

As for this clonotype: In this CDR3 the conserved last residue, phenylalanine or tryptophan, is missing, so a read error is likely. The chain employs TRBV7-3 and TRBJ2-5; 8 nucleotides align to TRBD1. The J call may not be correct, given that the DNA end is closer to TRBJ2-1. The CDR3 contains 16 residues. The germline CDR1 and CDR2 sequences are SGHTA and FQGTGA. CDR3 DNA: TGTGCCAGCAGCTTAACGGCAGGGGGCAGAGGAGCGACCCAGTTCTTG. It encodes CASSLTAGGRGATQFL.

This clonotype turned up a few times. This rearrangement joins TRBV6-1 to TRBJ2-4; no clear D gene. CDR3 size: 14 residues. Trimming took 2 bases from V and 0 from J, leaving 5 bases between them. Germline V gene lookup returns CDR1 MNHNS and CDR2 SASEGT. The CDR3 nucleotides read TGTGCCAGCAGTGAAAACTCAGCCAAAAACATTCAGTACTTC. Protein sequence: CASSENSAKNIQYF.

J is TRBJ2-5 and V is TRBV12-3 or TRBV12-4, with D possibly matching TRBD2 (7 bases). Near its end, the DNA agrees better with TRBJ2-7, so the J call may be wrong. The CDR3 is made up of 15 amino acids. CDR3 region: CASTIGGGATYEQYF. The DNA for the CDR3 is TGTGCCAGCACGATTGGGGGGGGGGCCACCTACGAGCAGTACTTC.

The CDR3 DNA follows: TGTGCCAGCAGTTACACTTCAGCGGGAAGGCTAGCAGATACGCAGTATTTT. This encodes CASSYTSAGRLADTQYF. The chain joins TRBV6-5 to TRBJ2-3; TRBD2 agrees at 7 bases. CDR1 is MNHEY and CDR2 is SVGAGI in the germline V gene. The CDR3 loop spans 17 amino acids. V dropped 2 bases and J dropped 4; count of bases not matched to a gene: 12.

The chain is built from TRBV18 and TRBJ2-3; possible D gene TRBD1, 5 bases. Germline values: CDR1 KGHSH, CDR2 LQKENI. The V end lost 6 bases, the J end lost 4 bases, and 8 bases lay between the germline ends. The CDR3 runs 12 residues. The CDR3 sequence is CASSQGADTQYF. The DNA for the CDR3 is TGTGCCAGCTCCCAGGGCGCAGATACGCAGTATTTT.

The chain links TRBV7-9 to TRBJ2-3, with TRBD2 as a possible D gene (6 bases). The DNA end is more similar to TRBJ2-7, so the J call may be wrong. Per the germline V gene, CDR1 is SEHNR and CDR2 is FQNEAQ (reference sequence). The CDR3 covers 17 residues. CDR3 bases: TGTGCCAGGAGCCGCGTGGCGGGGCTGTGGGCCAAAGATACGCAGTACTTC. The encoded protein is CARSRVAGLWAKDTQYF.

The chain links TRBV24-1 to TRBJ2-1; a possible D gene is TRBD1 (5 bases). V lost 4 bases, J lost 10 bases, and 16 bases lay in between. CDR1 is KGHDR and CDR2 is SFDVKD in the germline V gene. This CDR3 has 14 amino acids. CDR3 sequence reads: CATSDTIAGSEQFF. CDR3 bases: TGTGCCACCAGTGACACCATTGCAGGGTCCGAGCAGTTCTTC.

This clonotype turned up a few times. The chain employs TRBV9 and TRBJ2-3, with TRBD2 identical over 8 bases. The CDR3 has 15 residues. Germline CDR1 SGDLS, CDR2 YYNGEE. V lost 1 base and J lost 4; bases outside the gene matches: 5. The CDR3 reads CASSVNGRDPDTQYF. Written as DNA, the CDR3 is TGTGCCAGCAGCGTAAACGGGAGGGATCCAGATACGCAGTATTTT.

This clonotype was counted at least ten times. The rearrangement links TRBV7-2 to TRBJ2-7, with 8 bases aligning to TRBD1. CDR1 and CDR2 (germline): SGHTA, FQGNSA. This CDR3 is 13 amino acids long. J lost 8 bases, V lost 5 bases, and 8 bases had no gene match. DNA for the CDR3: TGTGCCAGCAGCCAGGGGGCTAGACCCAAGCAGTACTTC. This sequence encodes CASSQGARPKQYF. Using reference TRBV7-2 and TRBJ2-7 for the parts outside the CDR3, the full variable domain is GAGVSQSPSNKVTEKGKDVELRCDPISGHTALYWYRQSLGQGLEFLIYFQGNSAPDKSGLPSDRFSAERTGGSVSTLTIQRTQQEDSAVYLCASSQGARPKQYFGPGTRLTVT.

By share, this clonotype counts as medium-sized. CDR3 protein: CASSLLSAGSEQYF. The CDR3 coding sequence is TGTGCCAGCAGCTTATTGTCGGCAGGGAGCGAGCAGTACTTC. V is TRBV7-2 and J is TRBJ2-7; D may be TRBD1 or TRBD2 (5 bases each). Germline CDR1 SGHTA, CDR2 FQGNSA. With 2 bases removed from V and 6 bases from J, the gap between germline ends came to 14 bases. This CDR3 spans 14 amino acids.

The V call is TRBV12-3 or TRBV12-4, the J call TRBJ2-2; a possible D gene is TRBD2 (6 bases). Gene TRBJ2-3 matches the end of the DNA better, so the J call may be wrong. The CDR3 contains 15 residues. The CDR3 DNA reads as TGTGCCAGCAGTCCGGAGGGCTTGGGCACCGGGGCGCAGTATTTT. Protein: CASSPEGLGTGAQYF.

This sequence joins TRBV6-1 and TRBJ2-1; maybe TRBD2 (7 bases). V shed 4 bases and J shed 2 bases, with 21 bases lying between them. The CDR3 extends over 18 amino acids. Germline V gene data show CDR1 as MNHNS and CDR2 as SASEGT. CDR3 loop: CASSGREGGPSPYNEQFF. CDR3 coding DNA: TGTGCCAGCAGTGGGAGAGAGGGGGGGCCGTCGCCCTACAATGAGCAGTTCTTC.

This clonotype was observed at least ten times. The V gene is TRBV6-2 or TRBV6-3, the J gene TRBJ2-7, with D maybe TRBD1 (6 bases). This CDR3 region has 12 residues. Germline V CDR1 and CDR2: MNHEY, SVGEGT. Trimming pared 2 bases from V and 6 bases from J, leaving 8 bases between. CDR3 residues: CASSYGGREQYF. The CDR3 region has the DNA TGTGCCAGCAGTTACGGGGGCCGCGAGCAGTACTTC.

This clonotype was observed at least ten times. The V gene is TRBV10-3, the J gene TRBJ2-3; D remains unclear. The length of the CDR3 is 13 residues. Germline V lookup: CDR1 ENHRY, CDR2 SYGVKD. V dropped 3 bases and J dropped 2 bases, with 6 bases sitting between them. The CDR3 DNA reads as TGTGCCATCAGTGATGGCCCCACAGATACGCAGTATTTT. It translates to CAISDGPTDTQYF.

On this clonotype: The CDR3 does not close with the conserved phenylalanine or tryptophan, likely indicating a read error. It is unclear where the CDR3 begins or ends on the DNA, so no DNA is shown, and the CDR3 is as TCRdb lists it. The CDR3: CACSLEGTTRYS. The chain combines TRBV7-8 with TRBJ2-5. From germline, CDR1 is SGHVS and CDR2 FQNEAQ. The CDR3 is 12 residues long, counting both termini.